The T cell receptor beta chain under discussion was sequenced for a study of CXCR3-negative and CXCR3-positive naive CD8 T cells (dated by TCRdb to about 2019). For the wider study: About 135 million TRB reads were obtained in total, roughly 1.5 +/- 0.3 million reads per library. Data from roughly eleven donors, pooled across two independent experiments, went into the diversity and physicochemical repertoire analyses. The TRBV-TRBJ cluster analysis covered naive subsets from 5 donors and memory cells from 3 donors. Findings and caveats that apply to the study as a whole: TRBV-TRBJ usage was similar between naive CXCR3-negative and CXCR3-positive cells from the same donor, while memory cells showed distinct patterns. Because surface CD5, which is linked to self-reactivity in mice, was comparable between the naive subsets, TCR interaction strength was also inferred from TRB CDR3 physicochemical properties. TRB CDR3s from CXCR3-positive naive cells showed higher hydrophobicity (lower Kidera factor 4), lower energy, and higher strength and volume indices than CXCR3-negative naive cells. Repertoire diversity was comparably high in both naive subsets but much lower in memory CD8+ T cells. Freshly isolated PBMCs were used for most assays because CXCR3 expression partially decreased after cryopreservation.

Each CD8+ T cell subset was flow-sorted in triplicate, and 300,000 or so cells per subset were placed directly into RLT lysis buffer. To exclude memory contaminants, naive CD8+ T cells were stringently defined as CD45RO-CCR7+CD27+CD95-. Standard density gradient centrifugation was used to isolate peripheral blood mononuclear cells from buffy coats. Naive CXCR3-negative and CXCR3-positive CD8+ T cells were flow-sorted using a FACSAria III. Total RNA was extracted from sorted cells with an RNeasy Mini Kit. A note on this clonotype: Which antigen it targets is not known.

Sequenced using a NextSeq 550. The Human TCR Profiling Kit (MiLaboratory) was used to prepare UMI-labeled 5' RACE TRB cDNA libraries. The full amount of extracted RNA was used for cDNA synthesis, and the full amount of resulting cDNA was used for PCR amplification. The libraries were made side by side, with each library going through the same number of PCR cycles. Turning to the authors' computational methods: With a minimum of two reads required per UMI, MIGEC and MiXCR pulled out about 54,000 +/- 9,700 unique UMI-labeled TRB cDNA molecules from each library. On average, each library contained roughly 40,000 +/- 10,000 functional in-frame TRB CDR3 nucleotide clonotypes without stop codons. After each sample was downsampled to 5000 UMI-labeled TRB molecules, VDJtools was used to calculate diversity metrics such as normalized Shannon-Wiener and Chao1. VDJtools computed clonotype-size-weighted physicochemical properties of the central five CDR3 residues: interaction energy, strength, volume and Kidera factor 4. The reads, reprocessed by TCRdb, yield one row per CDR3 protein sequence and no DNA. The V and J calls were not made by the authors but by TCRdb's processing. The sample's own table lists about 63,000 distinct CDR3 sequences. The biggest ten clones account for around 5% of the sample.

CDR1 and CDR2, per the germline V gene (reference sequence), are SEHNR and FQNEAQ. Its CDR3 holds 13 amino acids, cysteine through phenylalanine. This entry has no DNA. The sample comprised naive CXCR3+ CD8+ T cells from blood. The cell subset or site tag for this specimen amounts to: CD45RO-CCR7+CD27+CD95- naive CD8+ T cells expressing CXCR3 (TNR3+). This receptor chain uses TRBV7-9 and TRBJ2-1; no DNA is available, so the TRBD1 call from TCRdb remains unchecked. This receptor was obtained from a human donor in good health. Some clones in this sample may be carry-over from other donors' samples. The CDR3 corresponds to CASSSDSYNEQFF.